Listed here are 8 T cell receptor beta chains from one sample, sequenced in a study of blood T cell repertoires in COVID-19. The assay was immunoSEQ multiplex PCR, and TCRdb's table has in-frame clones only and misses some. The sample lists about 200,000 clones, around 85% occurring once. The sequenced sample consisted of PBMCs or T cells enriched from blood (not recorded which). The receptors originated from a man aged 40-49 years who had recovered from COVID-19.

The chain links TRBV19 to TRBJ2-2; tentatively, D is TRBD1 (5 bases). The CDR3 is made up of 13 amino acids. Trimming took 8 bases from V and 3 from J, leaving 10 bases between them. Germline V gives CDR1 LNHDA, CDR2 SQIVND (reference sequence). CDR3 sequence reads: CASQGLDTGELFF. CDR3 coding DNA: TGTGCCAGTCAGGGATTGGACACCGGGGAGCTGTTTTTT.

The V call is TRBV2, the J call TRBJ2-5; TRBD2 is a possible D gene (5 bases). Deletions cut 8 bases from V and 4 bases from J, with 11 bases between. Germline lookup yields CDR1 SNHLY and CDR2 FYNNEI. The CDR3 runs to 12 residues. The CDR3 nucleotides are TGTGCCAGCGCCCCGGGATCAGAGACCCAGTACTTC. Its protein is CASAPGSETQYF.

This chain links TRBV11-3 with TRBJ1-1; D remains unclear. The CDR3 length is 13 residues. The ends were cut back, 0 bases at V and 1 base at J, with 3 bases in the middle. CDR1 and CDR2 (germline): SGHNT, YENEEA. The CDR3 protein is CASSLDRNTEAFF. The CDR3 DNA sequence: TGTGCCAGCAGCTTAGACAGGAACACTGAAGCTTTCTTT.

This CDR3 reads CASSSPENFYEQYF. In nucleotides, the CDR3 is TGTGCCAGTAGTTCACCGGAGAACTTTTACGAGCAGTACTTC. This sequence joins TRBV19 and TRBJ2-7; no definite D call. Trimming stripped 5 bases from V and 4 bases from J, with 15 bases between. The CDR3 is 14 residues long. Germline V gene sequence: CDR1 LNHDA, CDR2 SQIVND (reference sequence). Looking up the rest from reference TRBV19 and TRBJ2-7 gives the full variable domain: DGGITQSPKYLFRKEGQNVTLSCEQNLNHDAMYWYRQDPGQGLRLIYYSQIVNDFQKGDIAEGYSVSREKKESFPLTVTSAQKNPTAFYLCASSSPENFYEQYFGPGTRLTVT.

This chain links TRBV7-9 with TRBJ1-5; tentative D call: TRBD1 (6 bases). Trimming left V 5 bases short and J 2 bases short, with 13 bases between. Germline V CDR1 and CDR2: SEHNR, FQNEAQ (reference sequence). CDR3 length equals 15 residues. In DNA, the CDR3 is TGTGCCAGCAGCAAACAGGGTGTTGGCAATCAGCCCCAGCATTTT. Amino acids: CASSKQGVGNQPQHF.

J is TRBJ2-3 and V is TRBV7-3, with TRBD1 identical over 11 bases. The CDR3 has 15 residues. The J segment lost 4 bases and the V segment lost 4 bases, leaving 4 bases of the junction unmatched. Germline CDR1 SGHTA, CDR2 FQGTGA. Here the CDR3 reads CASSWTGGRPDTQYF. CDR3 in DNA: TGTGCCAGCAGCTGGACAGGGGGCCGTCCAGATACGCAGTATTTT.

The rearrangement links TRBV6-6 to TRBJ1-4; TRBD1 matches 10 bases. V trimming: 4 bases; J trimming: 7 bases; junction bases outside the gene matches: 6. The length of the CDR3 is 15 residues. The germline V gene encodes CDR1 MNHNY and CDR2 SVGAGI (reference sequence). The CDR3 spells CASSSRQGAGEKLFF. CDR3 DNA: TGTGCCAGCAGTTCGCGACAGGGGGCAGGTGAAAAACTGTTTTTT.

In this sample, this clone turned up once. J is TRBJ2-3 and V is TRBV6-5, with a tentative D call TRBD1 (5 bases). The CDR3 extends over 13 amino acids. The germline V gene has CDR1 MNHEY and CDR2 SVGAGI. The V and J ends lost 2 bases and 2 bases respectively, with 5 bases between them. CDR3 coding DNA: TGTGCCAGCAGTTACGGACACACAGATACGCAGTATTTT. This gives the protein CASSYGHTDTQYF.